The 20 T cell receptor beta chains in this list originate from one sample, sequenced in a study of T cell changes during pregnancy in multiple sclerosis. Libraries were prepared by immunoSEQ multiplex PCR; TCRdb keeps only in-frame clonotypes and omits some of them. The sample consists of tens of thousands of clones, about 90% of them appearing once. This material consisted of peripheral blood, taken after pregnancy. Source of these receptors: a female donor in good health, enrolled as a control in a pregnancy study.

CDR3 sequence: CASSLGTGLLETQYF. The CDR3 bases are TGCGCCAGCAGCTTGGGGACAGGGTTGTTGGAGACCCAGTACTTC. V is TRBV5-1 and J is TRBJ2-5, with 8 bases lining up with TRBD1. Germline V gene data show CDR1 as SGHRS and CDR2 as YFSETQ. V shed 0 bases and J 5 bases; nucleotides not matched to a gene: 6. This CDR3 is built from 15 residues.

The chain couples TRBV29-1 to TRBJ2-5; possible D gene TRBD2, 7 bases. Trimming removed 6 bases from V and 5 bases from J, with 13 bases in between. This CDR3 contains 12 residues. CDR1 is SQVTM, CDR2 ANQGSEA, per germline. The CDR3 DNA reads as TGCAGCGTGGGGGGGGGCGGGGAGACCCAGTACTTC. Its translation is CSVGGGGETQYF. The whole variable domain, remainder taken from reference TRBV29-1 and TRBJ2-5, is SAVISQKPSRDICQRGTSLTIQCQVDSQVTMMFWYRQQPGQSLTLIATANQGSEATYESGFVIDKFPISRPNLTFSTLTVSNMSPEDSSIYLCSVGGGGETQYFGPGTRLLVL.

V gene TRBV5-1 combines with J gene TRBJ2-5; D is perhaps TRBD2 (6 bases). Trimming took off 0 bases at V and 2 bases at J, with 11 bases between the two ends. The CDR3 runs to 15 residues. Germline V gene sequence: CDR1 SGHRS, CDR2 YFSETQ. The CDR3 DNA is TGCGCCAGCAGCTTGGGGTCCCGGGGGCAAGAGACCCAGTACTTC. Its translation: CASSLGSRGQETQYF.

J is TRBJ2-2 and V is TRBV5-4, with D uncertain. Trimming removed 3 bases from V and 7 bases from J, with 10 bases in between. The CDR3 runs 13 residues. Germline CDR1 SGHNT, CDR2 YYREEE (reference sequence). CDR3 sequence (DNA): TGTGCCAGCAGCTCAATAGTCGGCGGGGAGCTGTTTTTT. Translated: CASSSIVGGELFF.

As to this clone: This CDR3 is also generated by other DNA sequences in the sample. The gene calls are TRBV5-1 and TRBJ1-1; 9 nucleotides agree with TRBD1. V was clipped by 3 bases and J by 1 base; unmatched bases: 1. Germline CDR1 and CDR2: SGHRS and YFSETQ. This CDR3 comprises 14 residues. In DNA form, the CDR3 reads TGCGCCAGCAGCTCGGGACAGGGGAACACTGAAGCTTTCTTT. It codes for CASSSGQGNTEAFF. The whole variable domain, filled in from reference TRBV5-1 and TRBJ1-1, reads KAGVTQTPRYLIKTRGQQVTLSCSPISGHRSVSWYQQTPGQGLQFLFEYFSETQRNKGNFPGRFSGRQFSNSRSEMNVSTLELGDSALYLCASSSGQGNTEAFFGQGTRLTVV.

V and J are TRBV11-2 and TRBJ1-2, with 7 bases aligning to TRBD1. The ends lost 4 bases at V and 0 bases at J; junction bases unmatched: 8. The germline CDR1 and CDR2 sequences are SGHAT and FQNNGV. This CDR3 contains 16 residues. This CDR3 is CASSSPGGRANYGYTF. CDR3 nucleotide sequence: TGTGCCAGCAGCTCCCCAGGGGGGCGAGCTAACTATGGCTACACCTTC.

This clone came up once. The V and J genes are TRBV10-1 and TRBJ1-2; D ambiguous. This CDR3 has 16 residues. The V end was cut by 1 base, the J end by 4 bases, with 16 bases between. Germline V gene sequence: CDR1 WNHNN, CDR2 SYGVQD (reference sequence). DNA of the CDR3: TGCGCCAGCAGTGAGTGGAGACGTTCGAGCTTCTATGGCTACACCTTC. This codes for CASSEWRRSSFYGYTF.

The gene calls are TRBV2 and TRBJ1-1; 9 bases fit TRBD1. CDR3 length: 15 amino acids. CDR1 and CDR2 (germline): SNHLY, FYNNEI. With 7 bases clipped from V and 1 base from J, the junction kept 7 bases outside the gene matches. CDR3 nucleotide sequence: TGTGCCAGCATAGGACAGGGGTTCGGGAACACTGAAGCTTTCTTT. Translated, it gives CASIGQGFGNTEAFF.

The gene calls are TRBV19 and TRBJ1-2; TRBD1 matches 12 bases. The germline gives CDR1 LNHDA, CDR2 SQIVND (reference sequence). With 3 bases clipped from V and 1 base from J, the junction kept 3 bases outside the gene matches. This CDR3 has 16 amino acids. CDR3 nucleotide sequence: TGTGCCAGTAGTATGGGGACAGGGGGCTTTAACTATGGCTACACCTTC. Protein: CASSMGTGGFNYGYTF.

This clone came up a few times. The sample has other DNA sequences that encode this CDR3 too. The V gene is TRBV2, the J gene TRBJ1-1, with D perhaps matching TRBD1 (6 bases). CDR1 and CDR2 (germline): SNHLY, FYNNEI. CDR3 size: 13 residues. Deletions cut 6 bases from V and 0 bases from J, with 8 bases between. CDR3 sequence (DNA): TGTGCCAGCAGACAGGGTCTGAACACTGAAGCTTTCTTT. Translating it yields CASRQGLNTEAFF.

The chain is built from TRBV4-1 and TRBJ2-2; D ambiguous. Between the trimmed V and J ends, which lost 0 bases and 1 base, there was a span of 12 bases. This CDR3 contains 17 residues. CDR1 and CDR2 (germline): MGHRA, YSYEKL. CDR3 sequence (DNA): TGCGCCAGCAGCCAAGATCGCTCGCGGATGAACACCGGGGAGCTGTTTTTT. It is translated as CASSQDRSRMNTGELFF.

The gene calls are TRBV4-3 and TRBJ1-5; D perhaps matches TRBD1 (6 bases). The CDR3 is made up of 16 amino acids. Germline lookup yields CDR1 LGHNA and CDR2 YSLEER. With 0 bases removed from V and 4 bases from J, the gap between germline ends came to 13 bases. CDR3 loop: CASSQDRSGVNQPQHF. The CDR3 DNA reads TGCGCCAGCAGCCAAGATCGGTCAGGGGTTAATCAGCCCCAGCATTTT.

The chain joins TRBV30 to TRBJ2-5; the match to TRBD2 covers 7 bases. Germline trimming cut 5 bases from V and 5 bases from J; bases unmatched to any gene: 14. The CDR3 totals 15 residues. The germline gives CDR1 GTSNPN, CDR2 SVGIG (reference sequence). In DNA form, the CDR3 reads TGTGCCTGGTCTAAGACTGGGCGGGGGATGGAGACCCAGTACTTC. Its translation: CAWSKTGRGMETQYF.

This chain joins TRBV30 and TRBJ2-7, with unresolved D. CDR1 is GTSNPN, CDR2 SVGIG, per germline (reference sequence). The V end was cut by 2 bases, the J end by 10 bases, with 12 bases between. This CDR3 has 11 residues. In nucleotides, the CDR3 is TGTGCCTGGAGTATTCTGGAGCAACAGTACTTC. Protein: CAWSILEQQYF.

The chain employs TRBV5-1 and TRBJ1-2; 8 bases match TRBD1. Germline V lookup: CDR1 SGHRS, CDR2 YFSETQ. The CDR3 consists of 15 residues. The J segment lost 7 bases and the V segment lost 4 bases, leaving 12 bases of the junction unmatched. The CDR3 DNA reads TGCGCCAGCAGCCCAAACCGAGCAGGGGGCTCTGGCTACACCTTC. Translation: CASSPNRAGGSGYTF.

In nucleotides, the CDR3 is TGTGCCAGCTCAGGGGGACAGACCAACACCGGGGAGCTGTTTTTT. Its protein product is CASSGGQTNTGELFF. The chain combines TRBV18 with TRBJ2-2, with TRBD1 matching 7 bases. V dropped 5 bases and J dropped 2; count of bases not matched to a gene: 5. Germline values: CDR1 KGHSH, CDR2 LQKENI. The CDR3 runs to 15 residues.

This chain joins TRBV12-5 and TRBJ1-5; 7 bases are shared with TRBD1. The CDR3 sequence is 14 residues long. Trimming at V came to 4 bases and at J to 5 bases, leaving 5 bases not matched to a gene. Germline CDR1 is LGHNT and CDR2 is FRNRAP. Here the CDR3 DNA reads TGTGCTAGTGGTTCGCTACAGGGGTATCAGCCCCAGCATTTT. This codes for CASGSLQGYQPQHF.

The chain links TRBV30 to TRBJ1-5, with D perhaps matching TRBD1 (6 bases). The germline gives CDR1 GTSNPN, CDR2 SVGIG (reference sequence). This CDR3 region has 14 residues. V shed 4 bases and J shed 6 bases, with 16 bases lying between them. The CDR3 DNA reads as TGTGCCTGGAAGCTAGCAGGGGTAGCTCAGCCCCAGCATTTT. Amino acids: CAWKLAGVAQPQHF.

The gene calls are TRBV29-1 and TRBJ2-2, with D maybe TRBD2 (7 bases). There are 16 residues in the CDR3. The V end lost 7 bases, the J end lost 5 bases, and 23 bases lay between the germline ends. Germline loops: CDR1 SQVTM, CDR2 ANQGSEA. CDR3 nucleotides: TGCAGCGCGACTCCGGGGGGCGATCTCTCAACCGGGGAGCTGTTTTTT. Protein product: CSATPGGDLSTGELFF.

This clone occurred once. The chain carries TRBV9 and TRBJ1-2; the D is unclear. CDR3 length: 15 residues. V lost 4 bases and J 2 bases, leaving 15 bases between the germline ends. Per the germline V gene, CDR1 is SGDLS and CDR2 is YYNGEE. Here the CDR3 DNA reads TGTGCCAGCAGCCCGTCGACGGAGGTCAACTATGGCTACACCTTC. Encoded protein: CASSPSTEVNYGYTF.